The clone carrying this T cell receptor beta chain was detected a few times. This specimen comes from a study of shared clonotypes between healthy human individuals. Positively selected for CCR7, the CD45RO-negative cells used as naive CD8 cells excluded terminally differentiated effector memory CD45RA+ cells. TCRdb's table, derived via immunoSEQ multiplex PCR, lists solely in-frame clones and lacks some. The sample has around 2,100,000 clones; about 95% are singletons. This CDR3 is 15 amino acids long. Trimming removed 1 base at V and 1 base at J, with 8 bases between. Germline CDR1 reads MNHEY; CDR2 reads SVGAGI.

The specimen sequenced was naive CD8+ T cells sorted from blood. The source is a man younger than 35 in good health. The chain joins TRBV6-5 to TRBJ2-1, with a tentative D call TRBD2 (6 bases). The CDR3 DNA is TGTGCCAGCAGTTACTATAGCGGATCCTACAATGAGCAGTTCTTC. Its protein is CASSYYSGSYNEQFF.